A selection of T cell receptor beta chains follows, all from one sample in a study of blood T cells in healthy people across ages. TCRdb fed the 5' RACE reads into MiXCR, producing one record per CDR3 protein. The sample carries about 1,600,000 distinct CDR3 sequences, approximately 38% recorded once. The specimen sequenced was blood. These receptors were taken from a woman aged 18 to 35 in good health. CDR3s include the opening cysteine and the closing phenylalanine or tryptophan. A D gene is named only where the DNA matches it firmly. Size values are once, few and many counts, or a class for expanded clones, and some rows have none.

TRBV20-1	TRBJ2-3	NA	NA	TGCAGTGCAGTTGGGGGAAATACGCAGTATTTT	CSAVGGNTQYF
TRBV7-3	TRBJ2-1	NA	NA	TGTGCCAGCAGCCCAAACAGGGGGGGCTACAATGAGCAGTTCTTC	CASSPNRGGYNEQFF
TRBV29-1	TRBJ2-3	many	NA	TGCAGCGTGGAAGAAGATACGCAGTATTTT	CSVEEDTQYF
TRBV27	TRBJ1-5	NA	TRBD1	TGTGCCAGCAGCCCTGACAGGGGAGCGGATCAGCCCCAGCATTTT	CASSPDRGADQPQHF
TRBV14	TRBJ2-2	NA	NA	TGTGCCAGCAGCCAAACCGAGACTACCCTGAACACCGGGGGGCTGTTTTTT	CASSQTETTLNTGGLFF
TRBV29-1	TRBJ1-2	NA	TRBD1	TGCAGCGTTGAGTCCACAGGGGTAAACTATGGCTACACCTTC	CSVESTGVNYGYTF
TRBV5-1	TRBJ2-1	NA	TRBD2	TGCGCCAGCAGCTCGGGACTAGCAGGCTACAATGGGCAGTTCTTC	CASSSGLAGYNGQFF
TRBV6-1	TRBJ1-5	NA	TRBD1	TGTGCCAGCAGAACAGGGGTTCAGCCCCAGCATTTT	CASRTGVQPQHF
TRBV25-1	TRBJ2-7	few	TRBD2	TGTGCCAGCACCGGACTAGCGGGAGAATACGAGCAGTACTTC	CASTGLAGEYEQYF
TRBV29-1	TRBJ2-1	many	NA	TGCAGCGTTGAAGGCTGGGACAATGAGCAGTTCTTC	CSVEGWDNEQFF
TRBV2	TRBJ1-6	few	NA	TGTGCCAGCAGATCAACGATAATGGCCCAGATAGATAATTCACCCCTCCACTTT	CASRSTIMAQIDNSPLHF
TRBV28	TRBJ2-7	NA	TRBD2	TGTGCCAGCAGTTTAGGTACTAGCGGGGGCCGCTCCTACGAGCAGTACTTC	CASSLGTSGGRSYEQYF
TRBV28	TRBJ1-2	NA	NA	TGTGCCAGCAGTTTAGGGACTACCGGCTACACCTTC	CASSLGTTGYTF
TRBV20-1	TRBJ2-4	NA	NA	TGCAGTGCTAGTCAGGGGCTAGCCAAAAACATTCAGTACTTC	CSASQGLAKNIQYF
TRBV4-1	TRBJ2-5	NA	NA	TGCGCCAGCAGCCAAGTGGCGGGGTTCCAAGAGACCCAGTACTTC	CASSQVAGFQETQYF
TRBV5-1	TRBJ1-6	NA	TRBD1	TGCGCCAGCAGCTACCAGACAGGGAACTATTCACCCCTCCACTTT	CASSYQTGNYSPLHF
TRBV6-1	TRBJ2-7	NA	NA	TGTGCCAGCAGCTTAACGGGACACTTCTACGAGCAGTACTTC	CASSLTGHFYEQYF
TRBV6-1	TRBJ2-7	many	NA	TGTGCCAGCAGGGACGGACCCTACGAGCAGTACTTC	CASRDGPYEQYF
TRBV5-1	TRBJ2-1	NA	TRBD2	TGCGCCAGCAGCTCTGTGTCGGGGGGGCCTGATGAGCAGTTCTTC	CASSSVSGGPDEQFF
TRBV7-9	TRBJ2-1	NA	NA	TGTGCCAGCAGTCCCGTCCCCGGGGAGTTCTTC	CASSPVPGEFF
TRBV20-1	TRBJ1-5	NA	NA	TGCAGTGCTAGATCCGAACAGGAGAATAGCAATCAGCCCCAGCATTTT	CSARSEQENSNQPQHF
TRBV27	TRBJ2-2	NA	TRBD1	TGTGCCAGCAGCCCGGGACAGACGAACACCGGGGAGCTGTTTTTT	CASSPGQTNTGELFF
TRBV28	TRBJ2-1	few	TRBD2	TGTGCCAGCAGTTTAACCGGGGGGGGCAGAAATGAGCAGTTCTTC	CASSLTGGGRNEQFF
TRBV5-1	TRBJ2-1	few	TRBD2	TGCGCCAGCAGCGGCCCTAGCGGAGCCTACAATGAGCAGTTCTTC	CASSGPSGAYNEQFF
TRBV9	TRBJ2-3	NA	NA	TGTGCCAGCAGCGTATCTAGGGCGGGGTTTAGCACAGATACGCAGTATTTT	CASSVSRAGFSTDTQYF
TRBV6-5	TRBJ2-1	NA	TRBD1	TGTGCCACCTGCACAGGGGGCTCCTACAATGACCAGTTCTTC	CATCTGGSYNDQFF
TRBV6-5	TRBJ2-7	NA	TRBD1	TGTGCCAGCAGGCCTATACCGACGACAGGGTCCCACGAGCAGTACTTC	CASRPIPTTGSHEQYF
TRBV5-8	TRBJ2-2	NA	TRBD2	TGTGCCAGCAGCTTTAGCGGGAGCGTTACCGGGGAGCTGTTTTTT	CASSFSGSVTGELFF
TRBV12-3/TRBV12-4	TRBJ2-3	NA	NA	TGTGCCAGCAGTGGGGTTGCAGGGAGGAGTGGAGATACGCAGTATTTT	CASSGVAGRSGDTQYF
TRBV4-1	TRBJ1-4	NA	TRBD1	TGCGCCAGCAGCCAAGGCCTTTACAGGGGGACTAATGAAAAACTGTTTTTT	CASSQGLYRGTNEKLFF
TRBV6-6	TRBJ1-1	NA	NA	TGTGCCAGCAGTTACCCGCAGTCGGTCCTAATGGGGACTGAAGCTTTCTTT	CASSYPQSVLMGTEAFF
TRBV6-2/TRBV6-3	TRBJ1-1	NA	NA	TGTGCCAGCAGGGAATCGGGCTATATGAACACTGAAGCTTTCTTT	CASRESGYMNTEAFF
TRBV6-5	TRBJ1-6	few	NA	TGTGCCAGCAGCTTAGGGGGACTTAATAATTCACCCCTCCACTTT	CASSLGGLNNSPLHF
TRBV2	TRBJ1-2	NA	NA	TGTGCCAGCGTGCTGGCCGAATGGGAGGGCTACACCTTC	CASVLAEWEGYTF
TRBV7-9	TRBJ2-5	NA	TRBD2	TGTGCCAGCAGGCCAAGCGGGGCTCAAGAGACCCAGTACTTC	CASRPSGAQETQYF
TRBV20-1	TRBJ2-3	few	NA	TGCAGTGCGCCTCCGGGACAAGATACGCAGTATTTT	CSAPPGQDTQYF
TRBV3-1	TRBJ2-5	NA	NA	TGTGCCAGCAGCCACGGGTTGAATGAGCAGTACTTC	CASSHGLNEQYF
TRBV11-2	TRBJ2-5	NA	NA	TGTGCCAGAACAGAGTACCAAGAGACCCAGTACTTC	CARTEYQETQYF
TRBV7-7	TRBJ2-3	NA	TRBD1	TGTGCTAGCAGCCCGAAGCCCAGGGGGCGAGTTACAGATACGCAGTATTTT	CASSPKPRGRVTDTQYF
TRBV5-1	TRBJ2-5	NA	NA	TGCGCCAGCAGCTTTGGGGCAGAAGGGGAGCAGTACTTC	CASSFGAEGEQYF
TRBV20-1	TRBJ2-3	few	TRBD1	TGCAGTGCTAAGGGGGCTGATACGCAGTATTTT	CSAKGADTQYF
TRBV5-8	TRBJ2-7	few	TRBD2	TGTGCCAGCAGCCGGAAACTAGCGAGCGAGCAGTACTTC	CASSRKLASEQYF
TRBV2	TRBJ1-4	NA	NA	TGTACCAGCAGTGAATTAGTGCGCAATGAAAAACTGTTTTTT	CTSSELVRNEKLFF
TRBV12-3/TRBV12-4	TRBJ1-5	NA	TRBD1	TGTGCCAGCAGTTTTGGGACAGGGGGCCCTCTAGCCCAGCCCCAGCATTTT	CASSFGTGGPLAQPQHF
TRBV20-1	TRBJ1-2	few	TRBD1	TGCAGTACTACTACAGGGGCGCTACCTGGCTATGGCTACACCTTC	CSTTTGALPGYGYTF
TRBV7-2	TRBJ2-5	NA	NA	TGTGCCAGCAGCGTGAGCGCGGACCAAGAGACCCAGTACTTC	CASSVSADQETQYF
TRBV27	TRBJ2-7	NA	NA	TGTGCCAGCAGTTCGCAGAGCCTCCCCCCCTTCGAGCAGTACTTC	CASSSQSLPPFEQYF
TRBV7-9	TRBJ2-3	few	NA	TGTGCCAGCAGCTTAGTACTACTCCACGGCACAGATACGCAGTATTTT	CASSLVLLHGTDTQYF
TRBV18	TRBJ2-2	few	TRBD1	TGTGCCAGCTCACCACCGGCAGGGGGAGAAACCGGGGAGCTGTTTTTT	CASSPPAGGETGELFF
TRBV5-1	TRBJ2-1	NA	NA	TGCGCCAGCAGCGTGGAGAGGGACAATGAGCAGTTCTTC	CASSVERDNEQFF